This T cell receptor beta chain was obtained from a study of hypomethylating agent response in myelodysplastic syndrome. Study results and caveats: Lack of age-matching between healthy donors and MDS patients could bias comparison.

Of note for this clone: Its antigen is as yet unknown.

The CDR3 length is 17 residues. The V gene's germline CDR1 is SGHAT and CDR2 FQNNGV. Sequencing was performed with immunoSEQ multiplex PCR; in TCRdb, only in-frame clones are kept and a portion is missing. The sample records about 10,000 clones, 83% being singletons. The source was bone marrow, collected before or after starting hypomethylating agent treatment for myelodysplastic syndrome (not recorded which). This receptor was obtained from a human donor with myelodysplastic syndrome. The chain links TRBV11-2 to TRBJ2-5, with D perhaps matching TRBD2 (5 bases). Near its end, the DNA agrees better with TRBJ2-7, so the J call may be wrong. This chain's CDR3 is CASSGRRPGFISYEQYF. DNA of the CDR3: TGTGCCAGCAGCGGTCGACGCCCGGGATTCATCTCCTACGAGCAGTACTTC.